This T cell receptor (beta chain) comes out of a study of Graves' ophthalmopathy and Graves' hyperthyroidism. Broader study findings: Most expanded clonotypes in thyroid above 0.001 frequency also showed up in blood. Discriminating ophthalmopathy from stable hyperthyroidism, a 13-signature model attained a sensitivity of 85% to 90% and a specificity of approximately 81%.

Scientists amplified the TCR beta CDR3 regions from RNA transcripts. After a first-round RT-PCR with HTBI primers, a second-round multiplex PCR was run. TCRdb reprocessed the multiplex PCR reads via MiXCR and lists one record per CDR3 protein. Here the sample spans 600,000 to 650,000 distinct CDR3 sequences, about 20% being singletons. This clonotype was detected ten times or more. Its matching antigen is unknown. Over 18 months of follow-up, stable hyperthyroidism required that no ophthalmopathy appear. New diagnoses, under 2 months' duration, and ages 18 to 65 characterized the hyperthyroidism patients. CDR3 length equals 15 residues. Germline lookup yields CDR1 MNHEY and CDR2 SMNVEV (reference sequence). Trimming cost V 5 bases and J 2 bases; bases outside gene matches: 7.

This TCR came from a woman aged 18-29 years with stable Graves' hyperthyroidism. Some clones in this sample may be carry-over from other donors' samples. This sequence joins TRBV27 and TRBJ1-1; 8 bases are shared with TRBD1. What was sequenced was peripheral blood. CDR3: CASSGLGQGNTEAFF. The CDR3 coding sequence is TGTGCCAGCAGTGGCCTCGGACAGGGCAACACTGAAGCTTTCTTT.